Following are 19 T cell receptor beta chains from one sample sequenced in a study of OX40 agonist ivuxolimab in advanced cancers. Repertoires were generated with immunoSEQ multiplex PCR, while TCRdb's copy carries only in-frame clones and drops some. The sample has approximately 80,000 clones; around 86% are singletons. The starting material was CD4+ or CD8+ T cells sorted from blood, obtained in a trial of the OX40 agonist ivuxolimab. Receptors originate from an adult with an advanced solid tumor such as melanoma, head and neck, liver or kidney cancer.

This rearrangement joins TRBV9 to TRBJ1-1; a weak D match, TRBD1 (5 bases). The CDR3 is 15 amino acids. Trimming left V 0 bases short and J 0 bases short, with 9 bases between. CDR1 is SGDLS, CDR2 YYNGEE, per germline. The DNA for the CDR3 is TGTGCCAGCAGCGTAGATCCGGGGGTGAACACTGAAGCTTTCTTT. Its protein product is CASSVDPGVNTEAFF.

The chain joins TRBV6-6 to TRBJ1-1, with D tentatively TRBD1 (5 bases). V gave up 2 bases and J gave up 4 bases, with 8 bases separating them. Per germline, CDR1 MNHNY and CDR2 SVGAGI (reference sequence). This CDR3 is 13 amino acids long. CDR3 sequence (DNA): TGTGCCAGCAGTTACGTGGGGGGCACTGAAGCTTTCTTT. Residues: CASSYVGGTEAFF.

The chain couples TRBV6-5 to TRBJ1-4; D not resolved. The CDR3 runs 14 residues. In germline, CDR1 is MNHEY, CDR2 SVGAGI. The V gene lost 6 bases and the J gene lost 8 bases, with 16 bases spanning the gap. Here the CDR3 reads CASRQRPGYEKLFF. The CDR3, as DNA: TGTGCCAGCAGACAACGGCCTGGTTACGAAAAACTGTTTTTT.

The chain employs TRBV2 and TRBJ2-1; D gene unclear. V lost 5 bases and J lost 7, with 21 bases in between. Looked up from germline, CDR1 is SNHLY and CDR2 is FYNNEI. The CDR3 totals 16 residues. The CDR3 DNA is TGTGCCAGCAGTCCCCCCCTGGTTCTGGTCCTAAATGAGCAGTTCTTC. Translated: CASSPPLVLVLNEQFF.

Here the CDR3 DNA reads TGTGCCAGCAGCTTAGGTGGCTACACCTTC. Translated, it gives CASSLGGYTF. The chain links TRBV7-9 to TRBJ1-2; D unresolved. The germline gives CDR1 SEHNR, CDR2 FQNEAQ (reference sequence). V gave up 1 base and J gave up 7 bases, with 1 base separating them. This CDR3 has 10 amino acids.

With regard to this clone: Other DNA sequences in the sample encode the same CDR3. The chain couples TRBV18 to TRBJ2-6; D not certain. The CDR3 sequence is 14 residues long. CDR1 is KGHSH and CDR2 is LQKENI in the germline V gene. V lost 0 bases and J 4 bases, leaving 4 bases between the germline ends. The CDR3 DNA follows: TGTGCCAGCTCACCACCGTCCGGGGCCAACGTCCTGACTTTC. It encodes CASSPPSGANVLTF.

This chain joins TRBV18 and TRBJ1-2; 9 bases fit TRBD1. The CDR3 spans 14 residues. CDR1 is KGHSH, CDR2 LQKENI, per germline. V shed 5 bases and J 4 bases; nucleotides not matched to a gene: 5. CDR3 residues: CASSVGQGIYGYTF. The CDR3 nucleotides read TGTGCCAGCTCAGTAGGACAGGGGATCTATGGCTACACCTTC.

The V and J genes are TRBV14 and TRBJ2-7; D is possibly TRBD2 (5 bases). There are 16 residues in the CDR3. CDR1 and CDR2 from the germline V gene are SGHDN and FVKESK. With 1 base removed from V and 4 bases from J, the gap between germline ends came to 17 bases. The CDR3 nucleotides read TGTGCCAGCAGCCAAGCCAAACCCAGCGGTAAGTACGAGCAGTACTTC. Protein: CASSQAKPSGKYEQYF.

The chain joins TRBV28 to TRBJ2-7, with 8 bases aligning to TRBD1. CDR1 is MDHEN and CDR2 is SYDVKM in the germline V gene. Germline trimming cut 5 bases from V and 4 bases from J; bases unmatched to any gene: 10. The CDR3 spans 15 residues. The CDR3 here is CASSPLRDRTYEQYF. CDR3 nucleotides: TGTGCCAGCAGTCCGCTCCGGGACAGGACATACGAGCAGTACTTC.

This clone was seen once. This rearrangement joins TRBV18 to TRBJ2-1; tentative D call: TRBD2 (5 bases). Germline CDR1 KGHSH, CDR2 LQKENI. The ends were cut back, 1 base at V and 10 bases at J, with 5 bases in the middle. The CDR3 consists of 11 residues. The CDR3 region has the DNA TGTGCCAGCTCACCACAGCGGGAGCAGTTCTTC. Protein sequence: CASSPQREQFF.

The rearrangement joins TRBV5-6 to TRBJ2-7; unclear D gene. The germline gives CDR1 SGHDT, CDR2 YYEEEE. The V end lost 4 bases, the J end lost 1 base, and 9 bases lay between the germline ends. This CDR3 has 13 residues. The CDR3 DNA is TGTGCCAGCAGCAAGTTGAGTTCCTACGAGCAGTACTTC. Its translation: CASSKLSSYEQYF.

This sequence joins TRBV5-1 and TRBJ2-5; 10 positions agree with TRBD1. The CDR3 has 14 residues. Germline-derived CDR1 and CDR2 are SGHRS and YFSETQ. The V gene end was trimmed by 3 bases and the J gene end by 3 bases; junction bases not matched to a gene: 2. CDR3 amino acids: CASSSGTGEETQYF. The CDR3 coding sequence is TGCGCCAGCAGCTCTGGGACAGGGGAAGAGACCCAGTACTTC.

The chain carries TRBV6-5 and TRBJ2-7, with D possibly matching TRBD2 (6 bases). The germline gives CDR1 MNHEY, CDR2 SVGAGI. The germline V and J ends were trimmed by 6 bases and 8 bases, with 11 bases remaining between them. CDR3 length: 11 amino acids. CDR3 in DNA: TGTGCCAGCAGGACGGAGGGTAAGCAGTACTTC. Translating gives CASRTEGKQYF.

J is TRBJ2-5 and V is TRBV6-4; 9 bases line up with TRBD1. The CDR3 has 10 amino acids. Germline loops: CDR1 MRHNA, CDR2 SNTAGT. The CDR3, as DNA: TGTACCGAGACAGGGGGGAGCCAGTACTTC. It is translated as CTETGGSQYF.

The chain carries TRBV14 and TRBJ2-7; 7 nucleotides match TRBD2. The CDR3 is 16 amino acids. CDR1 SGHDN and CDR2 FVKESK come from the germline V gene. Unmatched junction bases numbered 14, after V lost 5 bases and J lost 4 bases. The CDR3 DNA follows: TGTGCCAGCAGCAGGGGTTGGGCGGGAGTAAGATACGAGCAGTACTTC. Translation: CASSRGWAGVRYEQYF.

J is TRBJ2-6 and V is TRBV2; 11 bases match TRBD1. The CDR3 contains 16 residues. The J segment lost 2 bases and the V segment lost 11 bases, leaving 8 bases of the junction unmatched. The V gene's germline CDR1 is SNHLY and CDR2 FYNNEI. The CDR3: CAGSGTGGAGANVLTF. The CDR3 DNA is TGTGCCGGCTCCGGGACAGGGGGAGCTGGGGCCAACGTCCTGACTTTC.

The chain joins TRBV6-1 to TRBJ2-7, with 7 bases fitting TRBD1. The V and J ends lost 6 bases and 4 bases, in that order; junction bases with no gene match: 6. The CDR3 totals 13 residues. Per germline, CDR1 MNHNS and CDR2 SASEGT. CDR3 nucleotides: TGTGCCAGCAGGAAGGACAGGACGTACGAGCAGTACTTC. It yields the protein CASRKDRTYEQYF.

This chain connects TRBV18 to TRBJ2-6; 9 bases map to TRBD1. V lost 1 base and J lost 2; bases outside the gene matches: 6. Looked up from germline, CDR1 is KGHSH and CDR2 is LQKENI. The CDR3 totals 18 residues. The CDR3 DNA follows: TGTGCCAGCTCACCACTCGGGACAGGGCTTCCTGGGGCCAACGTCCTGACTTTC. It is translated as CASSPLGTGLPGANVLTF.

For the CDR3, the DNA is TGTGCCAGCAGCCTGGGGGGACGGGGGGCTGAAGCTTTCTTT. Amino acids: CASSLGGRGAEAFF. This sequence joins TRBV28 and TRBJ1-1; possibly TRBD1 for D (5 bases). The germline gives CDR1 MDHEN, CDR2 SYDVKM. With 6 bases removed from V and 6 bases from J, the gap between germline ends came to 17 bases. The CDR3 spans 14 residues.